A single sample gave rise to the 20 T cell receptor beta chains below, sequenced in a study of graft-versus-host responses after intestinal transplantation. Assay used: immunoSEQ multiplex PCR; TCRdb lists only in-frame clones, some missing. The profile shows more than 50,000 clones, roughly nine tenths of them singletons. Here the sequenced sample was PBMCs, taken 650 to 690 days after intestinal transplant. The receptors were gathered from a human patient who received an intestinal transplant, so some T cells may come from the graft donor.

This rearrangement joins TRBV29-1 to TRBJ2-2; D remains unclear. Trimming cost V 4 bases and J 2 bases, with 11 bases left between them. Per the germline V gene, CDR1 is SQVTM and CDR2 is ANQGSEA. This CDR3 has 14 amino acids. Here the CDR3 DNA reads TGCAGCGTTGGATCAGAGATAAACACCGGGGAGCTGTTTTTT. Protein: CSVGSEINTGELFF.

This chain links TRBV21-1 with TRBJ2-7; no check of the table's D call, TRBD2, against the DNA was made. TRBV21-1 is a documented pseudogene. The CDR3 loop spans 11 amino acids. CDR3 residues: CARTAVYEQYF. The CDR3 DNA reads as TGTGCCAGGACGGCGGTCTACGAGCAGTACTTC.

This clone has more than one count but fewer than ten. This chain links TRBV6-4 with TRBJ1-5, with D unresolved. Trimming pared 2 bases from V and 4 bases from J, leaving 6 bases between. CDR3 length: 13 residues. Germline CDR1 reads MRHNA; CDR2 reads SNTAGT. CDR3 nucleotide sequence: TGTGCCAGCAGTGACCGACAAAATCAGCCCCAGCATTTT. Translation gives CASSDRQNQPQHF.

DNA of the CDR3: TGTGCCAGCAGCGTAGCGGGGGGGCTAGAGACCCAGTACTTC. This codes for CASSVAGGLETQYF. The rearrangement uses TRBV9 and TRBJ2-5, with TRBD2 matching 8 bases. Per the germline V gene, CDR1 is SGDLS and CDR2 is YYNGEE. Trimming removed 0 bases from V and 4 bases from J; junction bases left unmatched: 2. This CDR3 comprises 14 residues.

The genes are TRBV25-1 and TRBJ2-4; a weak D match, TRBD1 (5 bases). CDR1 is MGHDK and CDR2 is SYGVNS in the germline V gene. The CDR3 is made up of 13 amino acids. Trimming stripped 8 bases from V and 6 bases from J, with 14 bases between. The CDR3 spells CASLDSMVNIQYF. In DNA, the CDR3 is TGTGCCAGCCTAGACAGCATGGTAAACATTCAGTACTTC.

The chain has TRBV30 and TRBJ2-3; tentatively, D is TRBD1 (6 bases). The CDR3 loop spans 14 amino acids. Per germline, CDR1 GTSNPN and CDR2 SVGIG (reference sequence). Trimming took 5 bases from V and 2 from J, leaving 14 bases between them. The CDR3 DNA sequence: TGTGCCTGGGACCTCAGGGGTTACACAGATACGCAGTATTTT. It translates to CAWDLRGYTDTQYF.

This clone was observed once. This chain links TRBV1 with TRBJ1-5. TRBV1 is an annotated pseudogene. This CDR3 contains 20 residues. The CDR3 coding sequence is TGCACCAGCAGCCAACAATGGGGAGCCAGGGAGGTTGATAGCAATCAGCCCCAGCATTTT. Residues: CTSSQQWGAREVDSNQPQHF.

The rearrangement uses TRBV6-5 and TRBJ2-1; D may be TRBD1 or TRBD2 (5 bases each). The CDR3 has 11 amino acids. CDR1 is MNHEY and CDR2 is SVGAGI in the germline V gene. V shed 2 bases and J shed 9 bases, with 5 bases lying between them. The CDR3 DNA reads as TGTGCCAGCAGTTACGGGACTGAGCAGTTCTTC. Amino acid sequence: CASSYGTEQFF.

The rearrangement joins TRBV18 to TRBJ1-3; D not resolved. CDR3 length: 19 residues. Germline V gene sequence: CDR1 KGHSH, CDR2 LQKENI. Trimming shortened V by 2 bases and J by 4 bases, and 24 bases separated the two germline ends. CDR3 nucleotide sequence: TGTGCCAGCTCACCAAGAGGGCTACTCTGGAATGATGCAGGAAACACCATATATTTT. Translated: CASSPRGLLWNDAGNTIYF.

The chain joins TRBV29-1 to TRBJ2-2; 8 positions match TRBD1. This CDR3 has 15 residues. V shed 6 bases, J shed 0 bases, and the junction held 6 bases outside the gene matches. Germline V gene lookup returns CDR1 SQVTM and CDR2 ANQGSEA. The CDR3: CSVADRATNTGELFF. The DNA for the CDR3 is TGCAGCGTGGCGGACAGGGCCACGAACACCGGGGAGCTGTTTTTT.

The chain recombines TRBV25-1 with TRBJ2-3, with unresolved D. V lost 6 bases and J 2 bases, leaving 3 bases between the germline ends. Per germline, CDR1 MGHDK and CDR2 SYGVNS. CDR3 length: 11 amino acids. The CDR3 coding sequence is TGTGCCAGCAGATACACAGATACGCAGTATTTT. It yields the protein CASRYTDTQYF.

This rearrangement joins TRBV19 to TRBJ1-1; TRBD1 matches at 10 bases. Germline-derived CDR1 and CDR2 are LNHDA and SQIVND (reference sequence). The CDR3 sequence is 24 residues long. V shed 6 bases and J 4 bases; nucleotides not matched to a gene: 35. CDR3 loop: CASSTTFDRGRRVRVFFSVTEAFF. Written as DNA, the CDR3 is TGTGCCAGTAGCACCACTTTTGACAGGGGGCGCCGAGTTCGTGTTTTTTTTTCGGTCACTGAAGCTTTCTTT.

This chain links TRBV11-3 with TRBJ2-7; D may be TRBD1 (6 bases). Trimming removed 6 bases at V and 6 bases at J, with 9 bases between. The CDR3 covers 11 residues. Looked up from germline, CDR1 is SGHNT and CDR2 is YENEEA. DNA of the CDR3: TGTGCCAGCAGACAGGGCGGCGAGCAGTACTTC. It codes for CASRQGGEQYF.

The chain links TRBV2 to TRBJ2-7; the match to TRBD1 covers 10 bases. This CDR3 has 14 residues. J gave up 3 bases and V 7 bases, and 6 bases lay outside the gene matches. From germline, CDR1 is SNHLY and CDR2 FYNNEI. The CDR3 nucleotides are TGTGCCAGCACCAGGACAGGGGGTCGCTACGAGCAGTACTTC. Protein sequence: CASTRTGGRYEQYF.

The table lists this clone with a few counts. This sequence joins TRBV7-6 and TRBJ2-3, with 9 bases matching TRBD2. The CDR3 length is 14 residues. Per the germline V gene, CDR1 is SGHVS and CDR2 is FNYEAQ. V lost 3 bases to trimming and J lost 3 bases; unmatched junction nucleotides: 1. The CDR3 protein is CASSFSGGTDTQYF. In DNA form, the CDR3 reads TGTGCCAGCAGCTTTAGCGGGGGAACAGATACGCAGTATTTT.

The gene calls are TRBV5-1 and TRBJ1-6; TRBD1 agrees at 8 bases. The CDR3 spans 15 residues. Germline V lookup: CDR1 SGHRS, CDR2 YFSETQ. Losses at the gene ends were 1 base for V and 7 bases for J; bases not matched to a gene: 4. The CDR3: CASSLWDRYNSPLHF. The CDR3 DNA sequence: TGCGCCAGCAGCTTGTGGGACAGGTACAATTCACCCCTCCACTTT.

The chain employs TRBV7-9 and TRBJ1-2; D uncertain. V gave up 8 bases and J gave up 5 bases, with 12 bases separating them. Germline V lookup: CDR1 SEHNR, CDR2 FQNEAQ (reference sequence). The CDR3 is 12 residues long. CDR3 nucleotides: TGTGCCAGCTCTGGCGCCCGATATGGCTACACCTTC. This gives the protein CASSGARYGYTF.

This chain connects TRBV6-5 to TRBJ1-5; a possible D gene is TRBD1 (6 bases). The CDR3 contains 14 residues. The ends were cut back, 4 bases at V and 5 bases at J, with 12 bases in the middle. Germline CDR1 is MNHEY and CDR2 is SVGAGI. CDR3 amino acids: CASSWAGADQPQHF. In DNA, the CDR3 is TGTGCCAGCAGTTGGGCAGGGGCCGATCAGCCCCAGCATTTT.

A word on this clone: Distinct nucleotide sequences in the sample also encode this CDR3. The rearrangement uses TRBV4-1 and TRBJ2-5; perhaps D is TRBD1 or TRBD2 (6 bases each). The V end was cut by 0 bases, the J end by 5 bases, with 13 bases between. CDR1 is MGHRA and CDR2 is YSYEKL in the germline V gene. CDR3 length equals 15 residues. The CDR3 DNA is TGCGCCAGCAGCCAAGATCCTGGAGGGGGTGAGACCCAGTACTTC. Translation: CASSQDPGGGETQYF.

J is TRBJ1-4 and V is TRBV7-9; no firm D call. CDR1 and CDR2 from the germline V gene are SEHNR and FQNEAQ (reference sequence). Trimming took 2 bases from V and 0 from J, leaving 10 bases between them. The CDR3 has 16 residues. DNA of the CDR3: TGTGCCAGCAGCTTAAGTCTAGGGACAACTAATGAAAAACTGTTTTTT. It yields the protein CASSLSLGTTNEKLFF.